One sample yielded the 24 T cell receptor beta chains listed below, sequenced in a study of blood T cells in healthy people across ages. A second PCR of about 7 to 12 cycles used a sample-barcoded 5' primer and a J-beta primer mix. TCRdb re-analysed the 5' RACE reads in MiXCR, keeping a single row per CDR3 protein. The sample comprises some 700,000 distinct CDR3 sequences, around 40% of which are singletons, and 20% to 25% rests with the top ten. The sequenced sample was blood. The receptors stem from a woman aged 55-75 years in good health.

This chain joins TRBV6-5 and TRBJ2-1; tentatively, D is TRBD2 (6 bases). The V and J ends lost 6 bases and 4 bases respectively, with 19 bases between them. Germline lookup yields CDR1 MNHEY and CDR2 SVGAGI. CDR3 length: 16 residues. The CDR3 nucleotides are TGTGCCAGCAGCCGAGAGGGACTGACAGCATACAATGAGCAGTTCTTC. It yields the protein CASSREGLTAYNEQFF.

This clonotype was observed a few times. The chain links TRBV5-6 to TRBJ1-1; D remains unclear. V was shortened by 7 bases and J by 8 bases, with 15 bases between the two germline ends. Germline assignment: CDR1 SGHDT and CDR2 YYEEEE. The CDR3 has 12 residues. Here the CDR3 DNA reads TGTGCCAGCGCAGCCGGGAACGGCGAAGCTTTCTTT. Protein: CASAAGNGEAFF.

This clonotype was counted between two and nine times. CDR3: CASSYGGIRYNEQFF. Here the CDR3 DNA reads TGTGCCAGCAGTTACGGCGGGATACGCTACAATGAGCAGTTCTTC. The V and J genes are TRBV6-2 or TRBV6-3 and TRBJ2-1; TRBD2 is a possible D gene (6 bases). Trimming stripped 2 bases from V and 3 bases from J, with 11 bases between. From germline, CDR1 is MNHEY and CDR2 SVGEGT. The CDR3 has 15 amino acids.

A remark on this clonotype: A much larger clone differs from this one at a single base, so this may be a read error. This chain uses TRBV7-8 with TRBJ2-3, with D perhaps TRBD2 (5 bases). The ends were cut back, 4 bases at V and 3 bases at J, with 5 bases in the middle. Germline loops: CDR1 SGHVS, CDR2 FQNEAQ. This CDR3 comprises 12 residues. The CDR3 is CASSWRTDTQYF. The CDR3 bases are TGTGCCAGCAGCTGGAGGACAGATACGCAGTATTTT.

For this clonotype: At one end the junction does not follow the germline gene, possibly because of a read error. The V and J genes are TRBV7-9 and TRBJ2-7, with D possibly matching TRBD1 (6 bases). The germline V gene encodes CDR1 SEHNR and CDR2 FQNEAQ (reference sequence). The CDR3 has 15 amino acids. CDR3 sequence reads: CASSSTTGKPYGQYF. The CDR3 region has the DNA TGTGCCAGCAGCTCAACTACAGGGAAACCCTACGGGCAGTACTTC.

This clonotype turned up a few times. The chain carries TRBV7-9 and TRBJ1-1, with TRBD1 matching over 9 bases. The CDR3 extends over 15 amino acids. Trimming at V came to 5 bases and at J to 7 bases, leaving 11 bases not matched to a gene. Germline V lookup: CDR1 SEHNR, CDR2 FQNEAQ (reference sequence). The CDR3 protein is CASSVSGTGWNEAFF. In DNA form, the CDR3 reads TGTGCCAGCAGCGTCTCCGGGACAGGGTGGAATGAAGCTTTCTTT.

This clonotype was observed a few times. This rearrangement joins TRBV20-1 to TRBJ2-7; D perhaps matches TRBD2 (5 bases). Germline values: CDR1 DFQATT, CDR2 SNEGSKA (reference sequence). This CDR3 has 14 amino acids. V lost 2 bases and J lost 4, with 15 bases in between. CDR3: CSARSWLAGYEQYF. Written as DNA, the CDR3 is TGCAGTGCTAGAAGTTGGCTAGCTGGATACGAGCAGTACTTC.

This clonotype came up a few times. This rearrangement joins TRBV20-1 to TRBJ2-3, with 7 bases fitting TRBD2. J gave up 0 bases and V 5 bases, and 8 bases lay outside the gene matches. The CDR3 consists of 15 residues. CDR1 and CDR2 (germline): DFQATT, SNEGSKA (reference sequence). The CDR3 DNA sequence: TGCAGTGCTCTCTGGATGGGGGGGAGCACAGATACGCAGTATTTT. It yields the protein CSALWMGGSTDTQYF.

This clonotype came up a few times. The chain links TRBV7-2 to TRBJ2-3; D is possibly TRBD2 (6 bases). Germline V gives CDR1 SGHTA, CDR2 FQGNSA. The CDR3 runs to 16 residues. Trimming removed 3 bases at V and 2 bases at J, with 15 bases between. In DNA, the CDR3 is TGTGCCAGCAGCTTCTTCGGGAGCGCGAACACAGATACGCAGTATTTT. It is translated as CASSFFGSANTDTQYF. The full variable domain, in which reference TRBV7-2 and TRBJ2-3 provide the parts outside the CDR3, is GAGVSQSPSNKVTEKGKDVELRCDPISGHTALYWYRQSLGQGLEFLIYFQGNSAPDKSGLPSDRFSAERTGGSVSTLTIQRTQQEDSAVYLCASSFFGSANTDTQYFGPGTRLTVL.

The chain recombines TRBV6-2 or TRBV6-3 with TRBJ1-1; D ambiguous. In germline, CDR1 is MNHEY, CDR2 SVGEGT. V lost 6 bases to trimming and J lost 5 bases, with 16 bases between them. CDR3 length: 14 residues. The CDR3 sequence is CASSSRHPSTEAFF. The DNA of the CDR3 is TGTGCCAGCAGCTCGAGACACCCCTCGACTGAAGCTTTCTTT.

The sample holds a few counts of this clonotype. The chain joins TRBV13 to TRBJ2-1; 10 bases agree with TRBD2. The CDR3 spans 18 residues. The V gene end was trimmed by 5 bases and the J gene end by 1 base; junction bases not matched to a gene: 11. Germline assignment: CDR1 PRHDT and CDR2 FYEKMQ (reference sequence). DNA of the CDR3: TGTGCCAGCAGCAGAAAGAGCGGGAGGGATGTGTCCTACAATGAGCAGTTCTTC. It codes for CASSRKSGRDVSYNEQFF.

The chain employs TRBV11-3 and TRBJ2-1, with 7 bases that match TRBD2. V was clipped by 11 bases and J by 9 bases; unmatched bases: 10. The length of the CDR3 is 12 residues. CDR1 and CDR2 from the germline V gene are SGHNT and YENEEA. This CDR3 is CASGGGSFEQFF. CDR3 DNA: TGTGCCTCCGGCGGCGGGAGTTTTGAGCAGTTCTTC.

Of note for this clonotype: A much larger clone lies a single base off, so this may be a read error. The CDR3, as DNA: TGTGCCAGCAGTGACGGGGAGGGAAGTGGCTACACCTTC. Encoded protein: CASSDGEGSGYTF. This rearrangement joins TRBV6-6 to TRBJ1-2; no firm D call. V was pared by 5 bases and J by 7 bases, with 14 bases between. Germline V gene sequence: CDR1 MNHNY, CDR2 SVGAGI (reference sequence). This CDR3 contains 13 residues.

The sample holds many counts of this clonotype. The rearrangement uses TRBV7-3 and TRBJ2-5; 9 bases agree with TRBD2. The V gene's germline CDR1 is SGHTA and CDR2 FQGTGA. The CDR3 spans 16 residues. J lost 2 bases, V lost 5 bases, and 9 bases had no gene match. CDR3: CASSDYQRGEQETQYF. The CDR3, as DNA: TGTGCCAGCAGCGACTACCAGCGGGGGGAACAAGAGACCCAGTACTTC.

As regards this clonotype: A much larger clone lies a single base off, so this may be a read error. The chain carries TRBV24-1 and TRBJ2-7; TRBD1 matches 12 bases. Trimming removed 4 bases from V and 7 bases from J; junction bases left unmatched: 10. The CDR3 is made up of 16 amino acids. Germline V CDR1 and CDR2: KGHDR, SFDVKD. The CDR3 sequence is CATSEGTGGSYNEQYF. The CDR3 nucleotides read TGTGCCACCAGTGAAGGGACAGGGGGCTCCTACAATGAGCAGTACTTC.

V is TRBV4-3 and J is TRBJ2-7, with D possibly called TRBD1 or TRBD2 (5 bases each). Per the germline V gene, CDR1 is LGHNA and CDR2 is YSLEER. V lost 0 bases and J lost 2, with 14 bases in between. The CDR3 consists of 16 residues. CDR3 sequence (DNA): TGCGCCAGCAGCCAAGATCTGGGGGTAGAAACCTACGAGCAGTACTTC. Its translation: CASSQDLGVETYEQYF.

This chain joins TRBV20-1 and TRBJ1-1, with no clear D. Germline V gives CDR1 DFQATT, CDR2 SNEGSKA (reference sequence). The CDR3 contains 12 residues. Trimming took 3 bases from V and 3 from J, leaving 8 bases between them. Here the CDR3 reads CSASPQDTEAFF. The CDR3 DNA sequence: TGCAGTGCTAGCCCCCAGGACACTGAAGCTTTCTTT.

This clonotype was recorded a few times. The rearrangement uses TRBV20-1 and TRBJ2-1; weak D call: TRBD1 (7 bases). The CDR3 totals 13 residues. The germline V gene encodes CDR1 DFQATT and CDR2 SNEGSKA (reference sequence). V lost 6 bases, J lost 10 bases, and 19 bases lay in between. The CDR3 reads CSALVGGRGEQFF. CDR3 in DNA: TGCAGTGCCCTAGTAGGGGGCCGGGGGGAGCAGTTCTTC.

This clonotype was seen a few times. The V call is TRBV20-1, the J call TRBJ2-3, with D perhaps given as TRBD1 or TRBD2 (5 bases each). Trimming took 1 base from V and 6 from J, leaving 26 bases between them. The germline V gene has CDR1 DFQATT and CDR2 SNEGSKA (reference sequence). The CDR3 is 18 amino acids. The CDR3 here is CSARGMEPGRSRVDTQYF. The CDR3 nucleotides read TGCAGTGCTAGAGGAATGGAACCGGGACGGTCAAGGGTGGATACGCAGTATTTT.

The chain is built from TRBV10-3 and TRBJ2-1; 12 nucleotides match TRBD2. Losses at the gene ends were 6 bases for V and 5 bases for J; bases not matched to a gene: 8. This CDR3 region has 16 residues. Germline CDR1 and CDR2: ENHRY and SYGVKD. The chain's CDR3 is CAIRTTLAGGNNEQFF. The CDR3 region has the DNA TGTGCCATCAGGACTACACTAGCGGGAGGAAACAATGAGCAGTTCTTC.

The V and J genes are TRBV9 and TRBJ2-1; 10 positions agree with TRBD2. With V trimmed by 0 bases and J by 4 bases, 1 base remained unmatched. Germline values: CDR1 SGDLS, CDR2 YYNGEE. The CDR3 has 15 amino acids. This CDR3 reads CASSVALAGYNEQFF. The CDR3 DNA sequence: TGTGCCAGCAGCGTAGCACTAGCGGGATACAATGAGCAGTTCTTC.

This clonotype was observed at least ten times. The chain carries TRBV27 and TRBJ2-5; no clear D gene. This CDR3 comprises 13 residues. Per germline, CDR1 MNHEY and CDR2 SMNVEV (reference sequence). The V end lost 5 bases, the J end lost 5 bases, and 12 bases lay between the germline ends. CDR3 in amino acids: CASSPIVGETQYF. The CDR3 DNA sequence: TGTGCCAGCAGTCCAATCGTAGGGGAGACCCAGTACTTC.

The rearrangement joins TRBV6-2 or TRBV6-3 to TRBJ2-5; TRBD2 matches 14 bases. With the DNA end fitting TRBJ2-7 better, the J assignment may be wrong. Germline CDR1 and CDR2: MNHEY and SVGEGT. The CDR3 covers 17 residues. The CDR3 sequence: CASSAPGLAGERHEQYF. In DNA, the CDR3 is TGTGCCAGCAGTGCCCCGGGACTAGCGGGAGAACGCCACGAGCAGTACTTC.

The chain employs TRBV7-3 and TRBJ2-2, with D tentatively TRBD1 or TRBD2 (7 bases each). V lost 3 bases and J 1 base, leaving 9 bases between the germline ends. Germline lookup yields CDR1 SGHTA and CDR2 FQGTGA. The CDR3 is 15 residues long. The CDR3 DNA is TGTGCCAGCAGCTTCAGGGGGGGGAACACCGGGGAGCTGTTTTTT. It is translated as CASSFRGGNTGELFF.